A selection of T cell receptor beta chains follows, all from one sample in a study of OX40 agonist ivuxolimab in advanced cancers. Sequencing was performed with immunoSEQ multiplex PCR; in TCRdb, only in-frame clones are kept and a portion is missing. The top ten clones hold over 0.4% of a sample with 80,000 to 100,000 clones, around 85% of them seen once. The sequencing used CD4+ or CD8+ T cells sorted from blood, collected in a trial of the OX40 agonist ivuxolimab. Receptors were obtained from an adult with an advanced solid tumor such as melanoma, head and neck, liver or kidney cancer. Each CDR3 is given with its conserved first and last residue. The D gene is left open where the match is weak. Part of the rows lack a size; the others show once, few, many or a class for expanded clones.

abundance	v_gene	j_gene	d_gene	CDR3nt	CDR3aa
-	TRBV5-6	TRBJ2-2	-	TGTGCCAGCAGCCTCGACGCTGTGGCAGCCGGGGAGCTGTTTTTT	CASSLDAVAAGELFF
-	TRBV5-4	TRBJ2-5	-	TGTGCCAGCAGCTTGGCCCAAGGTGGGGGAGAGACCCAGTACTTC	CASSLAQGGGETQYF
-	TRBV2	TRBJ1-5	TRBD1	TGTGCCAGCAGTGAATTCCAGGGGGGAGAGGGGCCCCAGCATTTT	CASSEFQGGEGPQHF
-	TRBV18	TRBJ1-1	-	TGTGCCAGCTCACCACTTCGCCTCCGGGGAGATACTGAAGCTTTCTTT	CASSPLRLRGDTEAFF
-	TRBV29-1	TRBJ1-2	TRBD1	TGCAGCGTTGTTGGGGTGACAGGGAACTATGGCTACACCTTC	CSVVGVTGNYGYTF
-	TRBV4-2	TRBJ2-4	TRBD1	TGTGCCAGCAGCCAAGCCGCGACAGGGGTGGCCAAAAACATTCAGTACTTC	CASSQAATGVAKNIQYF
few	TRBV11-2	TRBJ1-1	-	TGTGCCAGCAGCCAGCACATGAACACTGAAGCTTTCTTT	CASSQHMNTEAFF
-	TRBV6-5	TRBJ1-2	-	TGTGCCACCACTTCTCCGGGGGTCTATGGCTACACCTTC	CATTSPGVYGYTF
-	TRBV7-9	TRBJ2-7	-	TGTGCCAGCAGCCGCCTCGAACTAGTGGGGGCCCTTATCTACGAGCAGTACTTC	CASSRLELVGALIYEQYF
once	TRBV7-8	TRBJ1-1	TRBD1	TGTGCCAGCAGCTTTTACAGGGGAGAAGGCACTGAAGCTTTCTTT	CASSFYRGEGTEAFF